A single sample is the source of the 8 T cell receptor beta chains below, sequenced in a study of T cell changes during pregnancy in multiple sclerosis. TCRdb's copy holds only in-frame clones and misses some; the assay was immunoSEQ multiplex PCR. Here the sample spans approximately 85,000 clones, approximately 91% being singletons. Sequencing was performed on peripheral blood, taken in the first trimester of pregnancy. The origin of the receptors is a female donor with multiple sclerosis, enrolled in a pregnancy study.

The sample holds one count of this clone. The chain employs TRBV30 and TRBJ2-4, with D possibly matching TRBD1 (6 bases). The ends were cut back, 5 bases at V and 6 bases at J, with 14 bases in the middle. Germline V lookup: CDR1 GTSNPN, CDR2 SVGIG (reference sequence). CDR3 size: 13 residues. The DNA of the CDR3 is TGTGCCTGGTTACAGGGAATGGGAAACATTCAGTACTTC. Amino acid sequence: CAWLQGMGNIQYF.

This chain links TRBV6-5 with TRBJ1-6; maybe TRBD1 (6 bases). Trimming took 7 bases from V and 10 from J, leaving 17 bases between them. The CDR3 is made up of 14 amino acids. Germline V gene data show CDR1 as MNHEY and CDR2 as SVGAGI. CDR3 in amino acids: CASNLQGSGSPLHF. The CDR3 region has the DNA TGTGCCAGCAACTTACAGGGATCCGGCTCACCCCTCCACTTT.

This clone was found once. The CDR3 DNA reads as TGTGCCAGCAGTTACGAGGGTGCAACTAATGAAAAACTGTTTTTT. Protein product: CASSYEGATNEKLFF. The chain employs TRBV6-5 and TRBJ1-4; D gene unclear. Germline V gives CDR1 MNHEY, CDR2 SVGAGI. This CDR3 comprises 15 residues. Between the trimmed V and J ends, which lost 2 bases and 0 bases, there was a span of 7 bases.

The rearrangement links TRBV7-3 to TRBJ2-2; D unclear. The germline V gene encodes CDR1 SGHTA and CDR2 FQGTGA. V lost 5 bases and J 6 bases, leaving 13 bases between the germline ends. The CDR3 spans 14 residues. The CDR3 DNA reads as TGTGCCAGCAGCCCCAATGCGGTTCCCGGGGAGCTGTTTTTT. This translates into CASSPNAVPGELFF.

V usage is TRBV15 and J usage is TRBJ1-6; D unresolved. The CDR3 has 15 residues. Germline lookup yields CDR1 LNHNV and CDR2 YYDKDF (reference sequence). The germline V and J ends were trimmed by 0 bases and 8 bases, with 11 bases remaining between them. For the CDR3, the DNA is TGTGCCACCAGCAGAGAGGAGGGTTTCGATTCACCCCTCCACTTT. Its protein is CATSREEGFDSPLHF.

V and J are TRBV14 and TRBJ2-3; maybe TRBD1 (5 bases). Between the trimmed V and J ends, which lost 1 base and 2 bases, there was a span of 13 bases. The CDR3 totals 16 residues. Germline-derived CDR1 and CDR2 are SGHDN and FVKESK. CDR3 in amino acids: CASSQVWGSATDTQYF. CDR3 nucleotide sequence: TGTGCCAGCAGCCAAGTCTGGGGCAGCGCCACAGATACGCAGTATTTT.

As DNA, the CDR3 is TGTGCCAGCCGGACAGGGGCCAAAAACATTCAGTACTTC. Translated: CASRTGAKNIQYF. The chain has TRBV7-9 and TRBJ2-4; TRBD1 matches at 8 bases. This CDR3 has 13 amino acids. The V gene end was trimmed by 8 bases and the J gene end by 1 base; junction bases not matched to a gene: 1. The germline gives CDR1 SEHNR, CDR2 FQNEAQ (reference sequence).

The V and J genes are TRBV30 and TRBJ2-6, with D possibly matching TRBD2 (6 bases). The ends were cut back, 7 bases at V and 0 bases at J, with 10 bases in the middle. CDR3 length: 14 amino acids. Germline V gene lookup returns CDR1 GTSNPN and CDR2 SVGIG (reference sequence). The CDR3 loop is CASPEGSGANVLTF. CDR3 nucleotide sequence: TGTGCCTCGCCGGAGGGCTCTGGGGCCAACGTCCTGACTTTC.